Listed below are T cell receptor beta chains from one sample, sequenced in a study of blood T cell repertoires in COVID-19. The protocol was immunoSEQ multiplex PCR, while the TCRdb copy is restricted to in-frame clones and leaves out a portion. The sample lists under 200,000 clones; 86% were seen once. Sequenced: PBMCs or T cells enriched from blood (not recorded which). The receptors stem from a man aged 35 to 55 with acute COVID-19. CDR3s include the opening cysteine and the closing phenylalanine or tryptophan. The D gene is left open where the match is weak. Rows give clone size only sometimes, using once, few, many, or a class for an expanded clone.

V gene: TRBV9; clone size: NA; J gene: TRBJ1-6; D gene: NA; CDR3 DNA: TGTGCCAGCAGCCCCACAGGGTTTGGGTCACCCCTCCACTTT; CDR3 protein: CASSPTGFGSPLHF
V gene: TRBV9; clone size: few; J gene: TRBJ2-1; D gene: TRBD1; CDR3 DNA: TGTGCCAGCAGCGTAGAGGACAGGGTAGTGGTTGAGCAGTTCTTC; CDR3 protein: CASSVEDRVVVEQFF
V gene: TRBV19; clone size: NA; J gene: TRBJ2-7; D gene: TRBD1; CDR3 DNA: TGTGCCAGTAGTATCACAGGGGGCTCCTACGAGCAGTACTTC; CDR3 protein: CASSITGGSYEQYF
V gene: TRBV7-3; clone size: NA; J gene: TRBJ2-1; D gene: NA; CDR3 DNA: TGTGCCAGCAGCTTAGACGCGGATCCATACAATGAGCAGTTCTTC; CDR3 protein: CASSLDADPYNEQFF
V gene: TRBV4-1; clone size: many; J gene: TRBJ1-5; D gene: NA; CDR3 DNA: TGCGCCAGCAGCCAAGATCGAAGTATTGCGAGTCATCAGCCCCAGCATTTT; CDR3 protein: CASSQDRSIASHQPQHF
V gene: TRBV27; clone size: NA; J gene: TRBJ1-6; D gene: NA; CDR3 DNA: TGTGCCAGCAGTTATGGGACAAATAATTCACCCCTCCACTTT; CDR3 protein: CASSYGTNNSPLHF
V gene: TRBV28; clone size: NA; J gene: TRBJ1-4; D gene: NA; CDR3 DNA: TGTGCCAGCAGTTTTAGTACTAATGAAAAACTGTTTTTT; CDR3 protein: CASSFSTNEKLFF
V gene: TRBV7-8; clone size: NA; J gene: TRBJ1-5; D gene: NA; CDR3 DNA: TGTGCCAGCAGCTTATGGTGGGGCAGCTATCAGCCCCAGCATTTT; CDR3 protein: CASSLWWGSYQPQHF
V gene: TRBV9; clone size: NA; J gene: TRBJ1-3; D gene: NA; CDR3 DNA: TGTGCCAGCAGCGTAGGCGGAACAATCTCTGGAAACACCATATATTTT; CDR3 protein: CASSVGGTISGNTIYF
V gene: TRBV5-1; clone size: NA; J gene: TRBJ2-2; D gene: NA; CDR3 DNA: TGCGCCAGCAACGGTGATGCCGGGGAGCTGTTTTTT; CDR3 protein: CASNGDAGELFF
V gene: TRBV27; clone size: once; J gene: TRBJ1-5; D gene: NA; CDR3 DNA: TGTGCCGGCAGTACCGGGACAAGAGGGGGTCAGCCCCAGCATTTT; CDR3 protein: CAGSTGTRGGQPQHF
V gene: TRBV19; clone size: NA; J gene: TRBJ2-5; D gene: NA; CDR3 DNA: TGTGCCAGTAGTAATGTGGGGGGCCAAGAGACCCAGTACTTC; CDR3 protein: CASSNVGGQETQYF
V gene: TRBV11-2; clone size: once; J gene: TRBJ2-7; D gene: TRBD1; CDR3 DNA: TGTGCCAGCAGCCCACCGGGACAGAACTACGAGCAGTACTTC; CDR3 protein: CASSPPGQNYEQYF
V gene: TRBV30; clone size: NA; J gene: TRBJ1-1; D gene: NA; CDR3 DNA: TGTGCCTGGAGTGTCTATCTATTGAACACTGAAGCTTTCTTT; CDR3 protein: CAWSVYLLNTEAFF
V gene: TRBV19; clone size: NA; J gene: TRBJ1-3; D gene: NA; CDR3 DNA: TGTGCCAGTAGTGAATCCGACAGCTCTGGAAACACCATATATTTT; CDR3 protein: CASSESDSSGNTIYF
V gene: TRBV25-1; clone size: NA; J gene: TRBJ1-1; D gene: TRBD1; CDR3 DNA: TGTGCCAGCAGTGGACAGGGAATCACTGAAGCTTTCTTT; CDR3 protein: CASSGQGITEAFF
V gene: TRBV6-2/TRBV6-3; clone size: NA; J gene: TRBJ1-1; D gene: NA; CDR3 DNA: TGTGCCAGCAGTTCTCGGAGGGTTACCACTGAAGCTTTCTTT; CDR3 protein: CASSSRRVTTEAFF
V gene: TRBV10-3; clone size: NA; J gene: TRBJ2-3; D gene: TRBD1; CDR3 DNA: TGTGCCATCAACACCGGGACAGGGTTTACAGATACGCAGTATTTT; CDR3 protein: CAINTGTGFTDTQYF
V gene: TRBV19; clone size: NA; J gene: TRBJ2-7; D gene: NA; CDR3 DNA: TGTGCCAGTAGTATAGGTGCGGGGCCGGGGGAGCAGTACTTC; CDR3 protein: CASSIGAGPGEQYF
V gene: TRBV19; clone size: NA; J gene: TRBJ1-5; D gene: NA; CDR3 DNA: TGTGCCAGTAGTAGTCAGGGCAATCAGCCCCAGCATTTT; CDR3 protein: CASSSQGNQPQHF
V gene: TRBV18; clone size: NA; J gene: TRBJ2-1; D gene: TRBD2; CDR3 DNA: TGTGCCAGCTCACCACTAGCGGGAGCGGAGGGTGAGCAGTTCTTC; CDR3 protein: CASSPLAGAEGEQFF
V gene: TRBV4-2; clone size: NA; J gene: TRBJ2-1; D gene: TRBD2; CDR3 DNA: TGTGCCAGCAGCCAAGGGGCCGCTAGCGGGAGCGCCAATGAGCAGTTCTTC; CDR3 protein: CASSQGAASGSANEQFF
V gene: TRBV30; clone size: NA; J gene: TRBJ1-5; D gene: TRBD1; CDR3 DNA: TGTGCCTGGACATCAGGACAGGGTTATCAGCCCCAGCATTTT; CDR3 protein: CAWTSGQGYQPQHF
V gene: TRBV30; clone size: NA; J gene: TRBJ2-1; D gene: NA; CDR3 DNA: TGTGCCTGGAGTGGGAGGACTCTCGAGCAGTTCTTC; CDR3 protein: CAWSGRTLEQFF
V gene: TRBV7-9; clone size: NA; J gene: TRBJ1-4; D gene: NA; CDR3 DNA: TGTGCCAGCAGCTTAGCGGGTCTGGACATGCGGTTGACTGAAAAACTGTTTTTT; CDR3 protein: CASSLAGLDMRLTEKLFF
V gene: TRBV29-1; clone size: NA; J gene: TRBJ1-1; D gene: NA; CDR3 DNA: TGCAGCGTTCTTAGTGGGAACACTGAAGCTTTCTTT; CDR3 protein: CSVLSGNTEAFF
V gene: TRBV4-3; clone size: NA; J gene: TRBJ1-4; D gene: NA; CDR3 DNA: TGCGCCAGCAGCCAAGATTGGAGGGAACTGTTTTTT; CDR3 protein: CASSQDWRELFF
V gene: TRBV28; clone size: once; J gene: TRBJ1-2; D gene: NA; CDR3 DNA: TGTGCCAGCAGTCAGGGAACCTATGGCTACACCTTC; CDR3 protein: CASSQGTYGYTF
V gene: TRBV5-1; clone size: NA; J gene: TRBJ2-1; D gene: TRBD2; CDR3 DNA: TGCGCCAGCGGTACTAGCGTGTCCTACAATGAGCAGTTCTTC; CDR3 protein: CASGTSVSYNEQFF
V gene: TRBV4-1; clone size: NA; J gene: TRBJ2-5; D gene: NA; CDR3 DNA: TGCGCCAGCAGCCAAGCGACTACCCTAGGCGAGACCCAGTACTTC; CDR3 protein: CASSQATTLGETQYF